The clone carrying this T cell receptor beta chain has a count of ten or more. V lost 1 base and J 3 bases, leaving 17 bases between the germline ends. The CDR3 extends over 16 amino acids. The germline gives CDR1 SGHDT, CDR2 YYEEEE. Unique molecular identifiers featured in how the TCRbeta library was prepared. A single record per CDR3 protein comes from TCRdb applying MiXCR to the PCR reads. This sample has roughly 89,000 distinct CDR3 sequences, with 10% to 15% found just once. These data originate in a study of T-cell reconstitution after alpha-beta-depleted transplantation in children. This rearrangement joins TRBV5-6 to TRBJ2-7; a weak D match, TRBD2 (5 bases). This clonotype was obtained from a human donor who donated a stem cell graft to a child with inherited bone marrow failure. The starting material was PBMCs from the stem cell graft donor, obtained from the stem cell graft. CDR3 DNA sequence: TGTGCCAGCAGCTTGTTGTTTCCTAGTGGGAGCTACGAGCAGTACTTC. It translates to CASSLLFPSGSYEQYF.